The rows below give T cell receptor beta chains drawn from one sample of a study of T-cell memory formation after mild COVID-19. TCRdb re-analysed the 5' RACE reads in MiXCR, keeping a single row per CDR3 protein. The repertoire includes about 410,000 distinct CDR3 sequences, roughly 17% of them detected once, and 20% to 25% sits in the top ten. The sample taken for sequencing was PBMCs or a T cell subset sorted from them (not recorded which). The origin of the receptors is a man aged 18 to 29 who had mild COVID-19 (a few samples of this study predate the infection). Cell type and time point are not known. CDR3s include the opening cysteine and the closing phenylalanine or tryptophan. D genes are given only for firm matches. Not every row has a clone size; where given, it reads once, few, many or a size class.

V,D,J,size,DNA,CDR3
TRBV4-1,.,TRBJ2-2,.,TGCGCCAGCATCCAGGGCCCCATTCTAGCGTCAGATCCGAACACCGGGGAGCTGTTTTTT,CASIQGPILASDPNTGELFF
TRBV20-1,.,TRBJ1-4,few,TGCAGTGCTAGAGTGGGCGGCGAACTCGAAAAACTGTTTTTT,CSARVGGELEKLFF
TRBV14,.,TRBJ1-2,.,TGTGCCAGCAGCCAAGGGGGCCAGTATGGCTACACCTTC,CASSQGGQYGYTF
TRBV15,.,TRBJ2-7,few,TGTGCCACCAGCAGTTTCGGGGAAGGGATTGGCGAGCAGTACTTC,CATSSFGEGIGEQYF
TRBV6-6,TRBD1,TRBJ2-2,few,TGTGCCAGCAGTCGACAGGGGAGGAGGGGGGAGCTGTTTTTT,CASSRQGRRGELFF
TRBV6-6,.,TRBJ1-5,few,TGTGCCAGCAGTTACGGGGGACGGTCGGGGAATCAGCCCCAGCATTTT,CASSYGGRSGNQPQHF
TRBV12-3/TRBV12-4,TRBD2,TRBJ2-7,.,TGTGCCAGCAGTCCGGGGGGACTTCTATACGAGCAGTACTTC,CASSPGGLLYEQYF
TRBV15,TRBD1,TRBJ1-6,few,TGTGCCACCAGCGGAGGGACAGGGAAGAATTCACCCCTCCACTTT,CATSGGTGKNSPLHF
TRBV4-2,TRBD1,TRBJ1-3,.,TGTGCCAGCAGCCGCGGACAGGAGAGCTCTGGAAACACCATATATTTT,CASSRGQESSGNTIYF
TRBV29-1,.,TRBJ2-1,.,TGCAGCGTTGAAGATCGAAAGAACTCCTACAATGAGCAGTTCTTC,CSVEDRKNSYNEQFF
TRBV5-4,.,TRBJ1-3,few,TGTGCCAGCAGCTTGCCGGGTGGAAACACCATATATTTT,CASSLPGGNTIYF
TRBV20-1,.,TRBJ2-3,.,TGCAGTGCTAGAGATCCTAGCGCTCCTAGCACAGATACGCAGTATTTT,CSARDPSAPSTDTQYF
TRBV7-2,.,TRBJ2-5,few,TGTGCCAGCAGCTTATCCAGGGTCCAAGAGACCCAGTACTTC,CASSLSRVQETQYF
TRBV20-1,TRBD1,TRBJ1-2,few,TGCAGTGCTAGGAAGGGGACAGGGGAAAGAGGTGGCTACACCTTC,CSARKGTGERGGYTF
TRBV4-3,.,TRBJ1-2,.,TGCGCCAGCAGCACGGAGATCGGGAGAGGGTATGGCTACACCTTC,CASSTEIGRGYGYTF
TRBV7-3,TRBD2,TRBJ2-3,.,TGTGCCAGCAGCGCAGGGACTAGAATAGATACGCAGTATTTT,CASSAGTRIDTQYF
TRBV7-9,.,TRBJ1-6,.,TGTGCCAGCAGTCAAGGGGCAGACCGTTCACCCCTCCACTTT,CASSQGADRSPLHF
TRBV5-1,.,TRBJ2-3,few,TGCGCCAGCAGCCATCAGCCCGTGACAGTCACAGATACGCAGTATTTT,CASSHQPVTVTDTQYF
TRBV27,.,TRBJ2-4,few,TGTGCCAGCAGTGTCCGGGGGAACATTCAGTACTTC,CASSVRGNIQYF
TRBV19,TRBD2,TRBJ2-3,.,TGTGCCAGTACCGCTTGGGGGGGAGCTAGCACAGATACGCAGTATTTT,CASTAWGGASTDTQYF
TRBV7-9,.,TRBJ1-2,.,TGTGCCAGCAGACTGCCGGGGTATGGCTACACCTTC,CASRLPGYGYTF
TRBV11-2,.,TRBJ1-1,.,TGTGCCAGCAGCCCCCCCCACAGGGTTAGTAAGAACACTGAAGCTTTCTTT,CASSPPHRVSKNTEAFF
TRBV12-5,TRBD1,TRBJ2-5,.,TGTGCTAGTGGTTTGGTGAGGGGGCGGGAGACCCAGTACTTC,CASGLVRGRETQYF
TRBV7-9,.,TRBJ1-6,.,TGTGCCAGCAGTGGGGGAGGACAGTTAGTGGGTTCCTATTCACCCCTCCACTTT,CASSGGGQLVGSYSPLHF
TRBV5-4,TRBD1,TRBJ2-1,many,TGTGCCAGCAGCTTGGCGACAGGGGGGAGTTACAATGAGCAGTTCTTC,CASSLATGGSYNEQFF
TRBV19,.,TRBJ2-7,.,TGTGCCAGTAGTATCGCGGGAAGCTCCTACGAGCAGTACTTC,CASSIAGSSYEQYF
TRBV7-9,.,TRBJ2-3,few,TGTGCCAGCACTCGTAGGGCCCTCACAGATACGCAGTATTTT,CASTRRALTDTQYF
TRBV18,.,TRBJ2-2,.,TGTGCCAGCTCGGCAAACAGGGCCACCGGGGAGCTGTTTTTT,CASSANRATGELFF
TRBV11-2,TRBD2,TRBJ2-2,medium-sized,TGTGCCAGCTGGGGGGGACTAGCGCTCACCGGGGAGCTGTTTTTT,CASWGGLALTGELFF
TRBV7-9,TRBD1,TRBJ2-2,few,TGTGCCAGCAGCTCTTACGACAGGGCGCGTGGGGAGCTGTTTTTT,CASSSYDRARGELFF
TRBV20-1,TRBD2,TRBJ2-1,.,TGCAGTGCTAGATCTTCGACTAGCAACTCCTACAATGAGCAGTTCTTC,CSARSSTSNSYNEQFF
TRBV7-9,.,TRBJ2-3,few,TGTGCCAGCAGCTTTGGGCAGGTGCTCACAGATACGCAGTATTTT,CASSFGQVLTDTQYF
TRBV2,.,TRBJ2-2,many,TGTGCCAGCAGCTGGACCGGGGAGCTGTTTTTT,CASSWTGELFF
TRBV7-9,TRBD1,TRBJ1-2,few,TGTGCCAGCAGCCGTATCATGACAGGGGGGAGCGGCTATGGCTACACCTTC,CASSRIMTGGSGYGYTF
TRBV2,.,TRBJ1-5,.,TGTGCCAGCAGCAGTGACGTTGGGAGGGAAAACTCTTTT,CASSSDVGRENSF
TRBV29-1,TRBD2,TRBJ2-1,.,TGCATCGTTCCCTATAAGCGGGGGAGTGAGCAGTTCTTC,CIVPYKRGSEQFF
TRBV7-9,.,TRBJ2-1,few,TGTGCCAGCAGCTTATCAGAGGGAAATGAGCAGTTCTTC,CASSLSEGNEQFF
TRBV5-1,TRBD1,TRBJ1-2,.,TGCGCCAGCAGCCACGACAGGGCAGACTACTATGGCTACACCTTC,CASSHDRADYYGYTF
TRBV15,.,TRBJ1-6,.,TGTGCCACCAGCAGAGTTGGGTTCCTGAATTCACCCCTCCACTTT,CATSRVGFLNSPLHF
TRBV12-3/TRBV12-4,.,TRBJ2-3,few,TGTGCCAGCAGTTTCGGCGGGGACCTATATGCGCAGTATTTT,CASSFGGDLYAQYF
TRBV16,.,TRBJ1-5,.,TGTGCCAGCAGCCAAAGGGCCGAGAATCAGCCCCAGCATTTT,CASSQRAENQPQHF